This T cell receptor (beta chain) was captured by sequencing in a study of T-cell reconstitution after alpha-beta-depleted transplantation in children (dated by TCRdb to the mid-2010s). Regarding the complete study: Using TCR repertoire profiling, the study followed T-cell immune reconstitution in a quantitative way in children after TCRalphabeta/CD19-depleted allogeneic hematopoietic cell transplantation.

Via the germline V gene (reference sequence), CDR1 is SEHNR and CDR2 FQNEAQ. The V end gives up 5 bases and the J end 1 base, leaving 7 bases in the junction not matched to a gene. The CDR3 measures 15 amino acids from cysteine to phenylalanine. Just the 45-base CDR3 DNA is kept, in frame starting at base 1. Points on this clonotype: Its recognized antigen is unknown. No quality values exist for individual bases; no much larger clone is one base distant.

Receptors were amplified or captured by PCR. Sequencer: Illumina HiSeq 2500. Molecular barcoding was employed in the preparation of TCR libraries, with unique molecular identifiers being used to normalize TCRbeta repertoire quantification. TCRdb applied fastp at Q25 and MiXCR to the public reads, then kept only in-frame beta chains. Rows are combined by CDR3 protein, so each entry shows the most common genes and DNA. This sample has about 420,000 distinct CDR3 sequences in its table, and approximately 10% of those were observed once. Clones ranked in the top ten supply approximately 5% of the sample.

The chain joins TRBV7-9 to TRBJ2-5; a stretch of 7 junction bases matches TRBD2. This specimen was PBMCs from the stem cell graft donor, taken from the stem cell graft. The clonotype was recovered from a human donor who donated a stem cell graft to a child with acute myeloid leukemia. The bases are TGTGCCAGCAGCCCCGGGACTACAGGCCAAGAGACCCAGTACTTC. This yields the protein CASSPGTTGQETQYF.